Sequencing of this T cell receptor beta chain was carried out in a study of cytomegalovirus exposure and HLA in healthy donors. Study information: Approximately 180 million T cells yielded fewer than 120 million unique TCR beta sequences in earlier analysis. Study-wide results and limits: Cytomegalovirus-associated status was assigned to 150 or so TCR beta chains. TCR beta chains associated with HLA were, in a later analysis, more clonally expanded than equally common others. A later analysis revealed that TCR association rates differed between HLA loci, peaking at DRB1 and bottoming out at HLA-C.

In regard to this clone: Its target is unknown.

V lost 3 bases and J lost 2; bases outside the gene matches: 5. The CDR3 has 16 amino acids. Germline V CDR1 and CDR2: MNHEY, SVGAGI. The PCR ran on 60 Vbeta and 13 Jbeta primers. Clones were read by immunoSEQ multiplex PCR, and TCRdb kept only the in-frame ones, dropping some. The table lists around 130,000 clones, 75% to 85% of them singletons. The chain carries TRBV6-5 and TRBJ2-3; 10 nucleotides line up with TRBD2. Sequencing was performed on PBMCs. This clonotype was obtained from a man between 50 and 59 years old in good health and CMV-seronegative. The CDR3 nucleotides are TGTGCCAGCAGTTATTTCGGACTAGCGGCCACAGATACGCAGTATTTT. Protein product: CASSYFGLAATDTQYF.